These T cell receptor beta chains were read from a single sample in a study of cytomegalovirus exposure and HLA in healthy donors. Profiling relied on immunoSEQ multiplex PCR, and the TCRdb table lists in-frame clones only, not all of them. This repertoire shows about 180,000 clones, more than 70% found once; its top ten account for 1%. Sequencing was performed on PBMCs. Every receptor here comes from a young man in good health and CMV-seronegative. CDR3s include the opening cysteine and the closing phenylalanine or tryptophan. Fields, in order: D gene, J gene, V gene, CDR3 protein. D genes are given only for firm matches.

>-|TRBJ2-3|TRBV28
CASSSGSSTDTQYF
>TRBD1|TRBJ2-3|TRBV18
CASSPTGQGTDTQYF
>TRBD1|TRBJ1-2|TRBV5-6
CASSFGQGADGYTF
>TRBD1|TRBJ2-2|TRBV5-4
CASRNRQGNTGELFF
>-|TRBJ2-7|TRBV4-1
CASSQDGQQAYYEQYF
>TRBD1|TRBJ1-2|TRBV5-4
CASSLGGQEVVGYTF
>TRBD2|TRBJ2-7|TRBV4-1
CASSQTSGRFYEQYF
>TRBD2|TRBJ2-7|TRBV30
CAWSGTSVGGQYF
>-|TRBJ2-1|TRBV9
CASSPQAVSYNEQFF
>-|TRBJ1-2|TRBV5-1
CASSLKGLGAKIYGYTF
>-|TRBJ2-1|TRBV7-9
CASSHRSSQSNEQFF
>TRBD2|TRBJ2-1|TRBV6-6
CASSHTSGSSGEQFF
>TRBD1|TRBJ2-1|TRBV28
CASSPTGSPYNEQFF
>TRBD2|TRBJ2-1|TRBV9
CASSRTSSGVFNEQFF
>-|TRBJ2-6|TRBV4-3
CASSQDAGANVLTF
>-|TRBJ2-1|TRBV21-1
CASSIVPGLAGTPSFF
>TRBD2|TRBJ2-7|TRBV19
CASSPGLAGGEQYF
>-|TRBJ2-7|TRBV5-3
CARSLRSSRFEQYF
>TRBD2|TRBJ2-4|TRBV19
CASSMQREEAKNIQYF
>-|TRBJ1-3|TRBV6-1
CASSEAPAGMGNTIYF
>TRBD2|TRBJ2-3|TRBV6-4
CASSGLAGGSTDTQYF
>TRBD2|TRBJ2-1|TRBV12-5
CASGSVVAGGQSWYNEQFF
>-|TRBJ1-5|TRBV7-2
CASSLDRENQPQHF
>TRBD1|TRBJ2-7|TRBV25-1
CASSESLPGTGVYEQYF
>-|TRBJ2-5|TRBV6-5
CASSYATGTETQYF
>-|TRBJ2-5|TRBV7-2
CASSLGGRGETQYF
>TRBD1|TRBJ2-5|TRBV6-1
CASRPDRVHGETQYF
>TRBD1|TRBJ1-1|TRBV18
CASSPRGGQGARRNTEAFF
>-|TRBJ1-6|TRBV28
CASRVVAENSPLHF
>-|TRBJ2-7|TRBV2
CASSEGGYEQYF
>-|TRBJ2-2|TRBV29-1
CSVEKGHLTGELFF
>TRBD2|TRBJ2-1|TRBV6-4
CASSDLSGGNEQFF
>-|TRBJ2-3|TRBV13
CASTAVLTDTQYF
>-|TRBJ2-3|TRBV6-5
CASSYGQGTDTQYF
>TRBD1|TRBJ1-1|TRBV15
CATSRVQGMNTEAFF
>-|TRBJ2-2|TRBV11-2
CASSGVTGNTGELFF